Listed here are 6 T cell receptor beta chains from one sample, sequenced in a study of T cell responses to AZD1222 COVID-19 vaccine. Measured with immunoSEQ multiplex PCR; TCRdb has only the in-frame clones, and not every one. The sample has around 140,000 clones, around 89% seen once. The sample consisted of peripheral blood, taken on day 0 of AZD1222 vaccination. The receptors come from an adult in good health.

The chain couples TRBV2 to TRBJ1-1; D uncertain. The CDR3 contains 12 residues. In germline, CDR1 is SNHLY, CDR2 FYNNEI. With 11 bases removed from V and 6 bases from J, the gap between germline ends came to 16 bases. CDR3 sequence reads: CALRTGRSEAFF. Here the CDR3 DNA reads TGTGCCCTCCGTACGGGGAGGTCTGAAGCTTTCTTT.

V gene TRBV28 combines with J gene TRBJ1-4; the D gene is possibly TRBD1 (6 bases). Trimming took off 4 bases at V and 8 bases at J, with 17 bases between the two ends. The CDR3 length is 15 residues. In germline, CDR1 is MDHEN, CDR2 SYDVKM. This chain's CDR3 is CASSYSSGGTEKLFF. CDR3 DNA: TGTGCCAGCAGTTACAGCTCGGGGGGCACGGAAAAACTGTTTTTT.

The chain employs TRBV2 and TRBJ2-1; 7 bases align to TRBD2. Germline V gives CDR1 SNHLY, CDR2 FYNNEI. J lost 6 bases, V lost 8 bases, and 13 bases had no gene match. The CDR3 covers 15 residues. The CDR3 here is CASGLAGVGINEQFF. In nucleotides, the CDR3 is TGTGCCAGCGGTCTGGCGGGAGTCGGAATCAATGAGCAGTTCTTC.

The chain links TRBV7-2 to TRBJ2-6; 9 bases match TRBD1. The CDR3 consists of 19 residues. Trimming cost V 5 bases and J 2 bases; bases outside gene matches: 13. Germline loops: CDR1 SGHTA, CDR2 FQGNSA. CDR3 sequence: CASSPYRTGVGAGANVLTF. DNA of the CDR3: TGTGCCAGCAGCCCCTACCGGACAGGGGTGGGTGCTGGGGCCAACGTCCTGACTTTC. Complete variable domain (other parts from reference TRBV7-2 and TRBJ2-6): GAGVSQSPSNKVTEKGKDVELRCDPISGHTALYWYRQSLGQGLEFLIYFQGNSAPDKSGLPSDRFSAERTGGSVSTLTIQRTQQEDSAVYLCASSPYRTGVGAGANVLTFGAGSRLTVL.

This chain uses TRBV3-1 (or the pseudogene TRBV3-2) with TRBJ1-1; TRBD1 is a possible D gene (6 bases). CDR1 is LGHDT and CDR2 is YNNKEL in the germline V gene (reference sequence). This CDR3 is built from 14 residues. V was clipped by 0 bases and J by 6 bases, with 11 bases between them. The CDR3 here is CASSQDTGWAEAFF. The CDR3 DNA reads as TGTGCCAGCAGCCAAGATACAGGGTGGGCTGAAGCTTTCTTT.

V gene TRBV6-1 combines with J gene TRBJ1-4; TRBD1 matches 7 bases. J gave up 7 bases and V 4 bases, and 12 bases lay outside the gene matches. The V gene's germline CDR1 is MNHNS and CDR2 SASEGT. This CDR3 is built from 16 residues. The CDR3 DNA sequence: TGTGCCAGCAGTGGACGCGTAACAGGGGCGAGTGAAAAACTGTTTTTT. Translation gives CASSGRVTGASEKLFF.